The clone carrying this T cell receptor beta chain has only a few counts. The data originate from a study of beta chain features in type 1 diabetes. As every portion of the isolated RNA was reverse transcribed, the sequencing read expressed TCRB transcripts. The method was immunoSEQ multiplex PCR; TCRdb's version includes in-frame clones alone and lacks a portion of them. The sample holds more than 140,000 clones, about a tenth seen once. Germline loops: CDR1 LNHDA, CDR2 SQIVND (reference sequence). The CDR3 consists of 15 residues. J gave up 5 bases and V 4 bases, and 7 bases lay outside the gene matches.

The specimen sequenced was central memory CD4+ T cells from blood. The sequence came from a woman aged 40 to 50 in good health. The chain employs TRBV19 and TRBJ1-4, with 7 bases identical to TRBD1. For the CDR3, the DNA is TGTGCCAGTAGTAGAACAGGGGATTCGAATGAAAAACTGTTTTTT. This codes for CASSRTGDSNEKLFF.